This record covers a single T cell receptor beta chain. Antigen specificity is unknown. This entry is derived from a study of chemoradiotherapy in HPV16-positive cancers. Study as a whole: Functional T-cell assays on two HPV16-positive patients' cells defined candidate HPV-specific clones and common TCR motifs. Whole-study findings and limits: During treatment, candidate HPV-specific clones and E7-related motifs expanded in tumor. Better recurrence-free survival went with HPV-responsive T-cell expansion in HPV16-positive patients.

Over chemoradiotherapy, repertoires were sampled more than once. TCRdb's copy holds only in-frame clones and misses some; the assay was immunoSEQ multiplex PCR. Found here are about 21,000 clones, roughly 86% of them singletons; the top ten hold approximately 2.5%. The ends lost 6 bases at V and 0 bases at J; junction bases unmatched: 3. This CDR3 comprises 14 residues. Germline V gives CDR1 MNHEY, CDR2 SVGAGI. The source was blood, collected from a patient who underwent chemoradiotherapy. V usage is TRBV6-5 and J usage is TRBJ2-7, with TRBD1 identical over 9 bases. This TCR came from a human donor with HPV-associated anogenital cancer. This CDR3 is CASRRTGDSYEQYF. In nucleotides, the CDR3 is TGTGCCAGCAGAAGGACAGGGGACTCCTACGAGCAGTACTTC.